One and the same sample provided the 22 T cell receptor beta chains below, sequenced in a study of control samples from healthy donors and cancer patients. The assay was immunoSEQ multiplex PCR, and TCRdb's table has in-frame clones only and misses some. Of around 140,000 clones detected, around 92% appear once; the ten largest clones hold about 7.6%. What was sequenced was PBMCs. Receptor source: a man in his forties or fifties with head and neck cancer.

The rearrangement links TRBV7-9 to TRBJ2-1; 9 nucleotides match TRBD1. Trimming cost V 11 bases and J 2 bases; bases outside gene matches: 16. Germline V lookup: CDR1 SEHNR, CDR2 FQNEAQ (reference sequence). The CDR3 totals 17 residues. The CDR3 region has the DNA TGTGCCGCGCTTGGACAGGGGTCGGGGCCCACCTACAATGAGCAGTTCTTC. This sequence encodes CAALGQGSGPTYNEQFF.

V is TRBV30 and J is TRBJ2-3, with D possibly being TRBD1 or TRBD2 (5 bases each). V lost 5 bases and J 1 base, leaving 13 bases between the germline ends. CDR1 is GTSNPN and CDR2 is SVGIG in the germline V gene (reference sequence). The CDR3 has 14 residues. The CDR3 DNA reads TGTGCCTGGGGACTCGTAGGGGGCACAGATACGCAGTATTTT. Encoded protein: CAWGLVGGTDTQYF.

DNA of the CDR3: TGCAGCGTCGGCCCGGAGCGGCACAAGCATAGCAATCAGCCCCAGCATTTT. As protein: CSVGPERHKHSNQPQHF. The rearrangement uses TRBV29-1 and TRBJ1-5, with D unresolved. Between the trimmed V and J ends, which lost 6 bases and 0 bases, there was a span of 21 bases. The germline V gene has CDR1 SQVTM and CDR2 ANQGSEA. The CDR3 contains 17 residues.

V is TRBV18 and J is TRBJ2-4; TRBD1 matches at 7 bases. V trimming: 0 bases; J trimming: 5 bases; junction bases outside the gene matches: 10. There are 17 residues in the CDR3. CDR1 is KGHSH, CDR2 LQKENI, per germline. The DNA for the CDR3 is TGTGCCAGCTCACCACCGGGTGGGGTAGGGGGCCAAAACATTCAGTACTTC. It yields the protein CASSPPGGVGGQNIQYF.

This sequence joins TRBV29-1 and TRBJ1-1; unclear D gene. This CDR3 spans 12 amino acids. V lost 5 bases, J lost 7 bases, and 14 bases lay in between. Germline loops: CDR1 SQVTM, CDR2 ANQGSEA. Here the CDR3 reads CSVYVQRVEAFF. The CDR3 DNA is TGCAGCGTTTACGTCCAACGAGTTGAAGCTTTCTTT.

V is TRBV5-1 and J is TRBJ1-2; D remains unclear. Between the trimmed V and J ends, which lost 5 bases and 1 base, there was a span of 6 bases. This CDR3 comprises 12 residues. Germline loops: CDR1 SGHRS, CDR2 YFSETQ. The CDR3 loop is CASRTDNYGYTF. The CDR3 DNA follows: TGCGCCAGCAGGACGGATAACTATGGCTACACCTTC.

The chain links TRBV10-3 to TRBJ2-2; D not certain. Trimming pared 8 bases from V and 3 bases from J, leaving 19 bases between. The length of the CDR3 is 16 residues. Germline-derived CDR1 and CDR2 are ENHRY and SYGVKD. The CDR3 region has the DNA TGTGCCATCTCCCCTACCTCGTCTTGGGACACCGGGGAGCTGTTTTTT. Translating it yields CAISPTSSWDTGELFF.

The J gene is TRBJ1-2, the V gene TRBV4-2, with D unresolved. Trimming pared 3 bases from V and 4 bases from J, leaving 6 bases between. Germline loops: CDR1 LGHNA, CDR2 YNFKEQ. CDR3 length equals 12 residues. The CDR3: CASSQDLYGYTF. The CDR3 region has the DNA TGTGCCAGCAGCCAGGATCTCTATGGCTACACCTTC.

Note on this clone: This sample includes further DNA sequences coding for the same CDR3. The genes are TRBV28 and TRBJ2-5; D may be TRBD1 (6 bases). Per germline, CDR1 MDHEN and CDR2 SYDVKM. V gave up 6 bases and J gave up 2 bases, with 7 bases separating them. There are 12 residues in the CDR3. CDR3 region: CASSRGQETQYF. The CDR3 DNA follows: TGTGCCAGCAGCAGGGGACAAGAGACCCAGTACTTC.

CDR3: CASSQEWGNEQFF. CDR3 nucleotide sequence: TGTGCCAGCAGCCAAGAATGGGGCAATGAGCAGTTCTTC. The V call is TRBV3-1 (or the pseudogene TRBV3-2), the J call TRBJ2-1; D is uncertain. Trimming left V 0 bases short and J 6 bases short, with 6 bases between. The CDR3 length is 13 residues. From germline, CDR1 is LGHDT and CDR2 YNNKEL (reference sequence).

V and J are TRBV11-2 and TRBJ1-1; D may be TRBD1 (6 bases). CDR3 length: 14 amino acids. V lost 6 bases and J lost 4, with 15 bases in between. Germline V gene lookup returns CDR1 SGHAT and CDR2 FQNNGV. The CDR3 DNA follows: TGTGCCAGCAGGAGGGGGGCCCGCGGCACTGAAGCTTTCTTT. It encodes CASRRGARGTEAFF.

The chain combines TRBV5-1 with TRBJ2-2; D is possibly TRBD2 (5 bases). The germline CDR1 and CDR2 sequences are SGHRS and YFSETQ. This CDR3 has 15 residues. V gave up 1 base and J gave up 0 bases, with 7 bases separating them. The chain's CDR3 is CASSLRGPNTGELFF. CDR3 sequence (DNA): TGCGCCAGCAGCTTGCGGGGTCCGAACACCGGGGAGCTGTTTTTT. Full variable domain (outside the CDR3, taken from reference TRBV5-1 and TRBJ2-2): KAGVTQTPRYLIKTRGQQVTLSCSPISGHRSVSWYQQTPGQGLQFLFEYFSETQRNKGNFPGRFSGRQFSNSRSEMNVSTLELGDSALYLCASSLRGPNTGELFFGEGSRLTVL.

The chain joins TRBV27 to TRBJ2-5; weak D call: TRBD1 (5 bases). The CDR3 length is 13 residues. Germline assignment: CDR1 MNHEY and CDR2 SMNVEV (reference sequence). Deletions cut 7 bases from V and 2 bases from J, with 11 bases between. CDR3 residues: CASTVGRQETQYF. The CDR3 nucleotides are TGTGCCAGCACCGTGGGGCGGCAAGAGACCCAGTACTTC.

The V and J genes are TRBV12-5 and TRBJ1-1; no firm D call. Germline CDR1 and CDR2: LGHNT and FRNRAP. This CDR3 region has 13 residues. V was trimmed by 7 bases and J by 4 bases, leaving 13 bases between them. The CDR3 nucleotides are TGTGCTAGTGAAAAGGAGATGGGCACTGAAGCTTTCTTT. As protein: CASEKEMGTEAFF.

V and J are TRBV5-1 and TRBJ2-2, with 8 positions matching TRBD2. Germline CDR1 reads SGHRS; CDR2 reads YFSETQ. Trimming took 4 bases from V and 10 from J; bases not matched to a gene: 18. The CDR3 extends over 17 amino acids. The CDR3 sequence: CASSPPVSGTPEEELFF. Written as DNA, the CDR3 is TGCGCCAGCAGCCCCCCCGTTAGCGGGACACCGGAGGAGGAGCTGTTTTTT.

J is TRBJ2-1 and V is TRBV7-3; 7 bases line up with TRBD2. Looked up from germline, CDR1 is SGHTA and CDR2 is FQGTGA. The CDR3 is 17 residues long. V was clipped by 5 bases and J by 2 bases; unmatched bases: 12. The CDR3 is CASSLASGDYPYNEQFF. The CDR3 DNA is TGTGCCAGCAGCCTCGCGTCGGGGGACTACCCCTACAATGAGCAGTTCTTC. The full variable domain, its missing parts supplied by reference TRBV7-3 and TRBJ2-1, is GAGVSQTPSNKVTEKGKYVELRCDPISGHTALYWYRQSLGQGPEFLIYFQGTGAADDSGLPNDRFFAVRPEGSVSTLKIQRTERGDSAVYLCASSLASGDYPYNEQFFGPGTRLTVL.

The chain combines TRBV6-6 with TRBJ1-5, with D perhaps matching TRBD1 (5 bases). This CDR3 comprises 16 residues. Germline loops: CDR1 MNHNY, CDR2 SVGAGI (reference sequence). Trimming left V 1 base short and J 6 bases short, with 16 bases between. CDR3 bases: TGTGCCAGCAGTTACTGGGGCACCGGGGGTAGTCAGCCCCAGCATTTT. It specifies CASSYWGTGGSQPQHF.

The chain combines TRBV10-2 with TRBJ1-3; D is unresolved. Germline V gene sequence: CDR1 WSHSY, CDR2 SAAADI. CDR3 size: 13 residues. Trimming left V 6 bases short and J 8 bases short, with 14 bases between. The CDR3: CASRLYPEDTIYF. The DNA of the CDR3 is TGCGCCAGCAGGCTATACCCGGAAGACACCATATATTTT.

The chain is built from TRBV11-2 and TRBJ1-1; D unclear. Germline-derived CDR1 and CDR2 are SGHAT and FQNNGV. This CDR3 region has 18 residues. Trimming cost V 5 bases and J 0 bases, with 22 bases left between them. CDR3 DNA: TGTGCCAGCAGCCATTCAATGACGGCGGCTACCATGAACACTGAAGCTTTCTTT. This gives the protein CASSHSMTAATMNTEAFF.

This clone was recorded only once. The rearrangement uses TRBV28 and TRBJ2-7; 9 bases are shared with TRBD1. J was trimmed by 4 bases and V by 7 bases; bases with no gene match: 5. Germline V lookup: CDR1 MDHEN, CDR2 SYDVKM. There are 13 residues in the CDR3. CDR3 in amino acids: CASTRDREYEQYF. Here the CDR3 DNA reads TGTGCCAGCACCCGGGACAGGGAGTACGAGCAGTACTTC. Full variable domain (missing parts from reference TRBV28 and TRBJ2-7): DVKVTQSSRYLVKRTGEKVFLECVQDMDHENMFWYRQDPGLGLRLIYFSYDVKMKEKGDIPEGYSVSREKKERFSLILESASTNQTSMYLCASTRDREYEQYFGPGTRLTVT.

The rearrangement links TRBV10-1 to TRBJ1-1; 10 nucleotides match TRBD1. The germline V gene encodes CDR1 WNHNN and CDR2 SYGVQD (reference sequence). The junction had 3 bases not matched to a gene; V was cut back by 5 bases and J by 6 bases. The CDR3 is 13 amino acids. The CDR3, as DNA: TGCGCCAGCAGTTTTGGACAGGGGGCTGAAGCTTTCTTT. Translating it yields CASSFGQGAEAFF.

The V call is TRBV4-1, the J call TRBJ2-7; no definite D call. The CDR3 sequence is 18 residues long. From germline, CDR1 is MGHRA and CDR2 YSYEKL. V was pared by 0 bases and J by 5 bases, with 23 bases between. Here the CDR3 reads CASSQEPKRSRSSNEQYF. CDR3 bases: TGCGCCAGCAGCCAAGAGCCCAAGAGATCTAGGAGCAGCAACGAGCAGTACTTC.